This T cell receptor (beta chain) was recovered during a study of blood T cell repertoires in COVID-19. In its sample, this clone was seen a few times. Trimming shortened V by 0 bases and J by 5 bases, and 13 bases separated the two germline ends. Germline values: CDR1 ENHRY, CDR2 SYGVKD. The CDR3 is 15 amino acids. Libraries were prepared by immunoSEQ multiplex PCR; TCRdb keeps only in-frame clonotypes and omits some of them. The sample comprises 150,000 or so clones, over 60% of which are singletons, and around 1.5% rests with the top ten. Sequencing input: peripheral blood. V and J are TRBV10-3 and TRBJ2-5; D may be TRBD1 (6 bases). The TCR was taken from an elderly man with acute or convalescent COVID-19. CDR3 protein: CAISESRQVGETQYF. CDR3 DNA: TGTGCCATCAGTGAGTCAAGACAGGTAGGGGAGACCCAGTACTTC.